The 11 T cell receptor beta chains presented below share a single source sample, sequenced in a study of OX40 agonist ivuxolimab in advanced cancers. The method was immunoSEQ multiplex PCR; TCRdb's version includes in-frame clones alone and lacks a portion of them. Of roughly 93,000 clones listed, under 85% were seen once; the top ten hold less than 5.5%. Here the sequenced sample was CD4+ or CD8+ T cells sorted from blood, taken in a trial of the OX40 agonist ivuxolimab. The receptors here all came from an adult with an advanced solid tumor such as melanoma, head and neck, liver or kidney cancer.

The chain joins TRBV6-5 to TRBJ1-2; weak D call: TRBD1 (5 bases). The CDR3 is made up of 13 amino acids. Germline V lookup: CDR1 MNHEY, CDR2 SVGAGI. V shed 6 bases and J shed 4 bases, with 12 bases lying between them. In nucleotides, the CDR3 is TGTGCCAGCAGCCCCGGGGGAGGCTATGGCTACACCTTC. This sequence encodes CASSPGGGYGYTF.

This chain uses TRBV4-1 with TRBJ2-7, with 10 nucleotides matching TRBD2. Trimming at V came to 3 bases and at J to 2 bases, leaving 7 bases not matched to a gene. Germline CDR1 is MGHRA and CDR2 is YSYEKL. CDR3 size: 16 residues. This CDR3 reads CASSHTGLARTYEQYF. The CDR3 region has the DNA TGCGCCAGCAGCCATACGGGACTAGCGCGTACCTACGAGCAGTACTTC.

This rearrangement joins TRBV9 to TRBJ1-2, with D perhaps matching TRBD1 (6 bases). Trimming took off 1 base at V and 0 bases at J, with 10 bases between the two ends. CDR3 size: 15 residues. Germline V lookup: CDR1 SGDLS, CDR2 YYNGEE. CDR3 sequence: CASSVTGKANYGYTF. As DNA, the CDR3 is TGTGCCAGCAGCGTAACAGGGAAGGCTAACTATGGCTACACCTTC.

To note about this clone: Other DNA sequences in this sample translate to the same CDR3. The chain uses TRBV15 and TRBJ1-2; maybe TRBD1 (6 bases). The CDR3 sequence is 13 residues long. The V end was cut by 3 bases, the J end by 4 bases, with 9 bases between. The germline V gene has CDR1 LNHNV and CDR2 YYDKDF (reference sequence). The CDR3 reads CATSRDSVYGYTF. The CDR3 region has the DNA TGTGCCACCAGCAGGGACAGCGTCTATGGCTACACCTTC.

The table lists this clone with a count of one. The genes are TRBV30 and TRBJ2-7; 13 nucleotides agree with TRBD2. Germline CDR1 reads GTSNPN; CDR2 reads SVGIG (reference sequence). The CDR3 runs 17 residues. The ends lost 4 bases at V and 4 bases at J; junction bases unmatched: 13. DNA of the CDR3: TGTGCCTGGATTGATCGCATACTAGCGGGAGGGCCTTACGAGCAGTACTTC. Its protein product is CAWIDRILAGGPYEQYF.

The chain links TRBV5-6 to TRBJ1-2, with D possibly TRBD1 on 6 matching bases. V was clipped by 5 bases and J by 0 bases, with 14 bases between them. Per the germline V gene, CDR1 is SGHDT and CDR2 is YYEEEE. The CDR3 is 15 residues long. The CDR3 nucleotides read TGTGCCAGCAGTTTGCGGACAGTAGCTAACTATGGCTACACCTTC. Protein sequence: CASSLRTVANYGYTF.

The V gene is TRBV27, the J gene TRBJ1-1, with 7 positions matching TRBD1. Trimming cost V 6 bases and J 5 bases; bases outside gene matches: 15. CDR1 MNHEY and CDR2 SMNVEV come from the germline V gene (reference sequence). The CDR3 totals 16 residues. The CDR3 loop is CASRSPREQGKTEAFF. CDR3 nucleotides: TGTGCCAGCAGATCGCCCCGCGAACAGGGGAAGACTGAAGCTTTCTTT.

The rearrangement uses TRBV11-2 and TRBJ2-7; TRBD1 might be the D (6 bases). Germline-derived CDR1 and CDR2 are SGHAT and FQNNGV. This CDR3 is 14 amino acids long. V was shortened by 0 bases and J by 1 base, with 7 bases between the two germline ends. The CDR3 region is CASSLETGSYEQYF. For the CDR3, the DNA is TGTGCCAGCAGCTTAGAGACAGGTTCCTACGAGCAGTACTTC.

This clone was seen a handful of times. CDR3 in DNA: TGTGCCAGCAGCCGAGGACAGGGCCTGAACACTGAAGCTTTCTTT. Translation: CASSRGQGLNTEAFF. The chain employs TRBV7-2 and TRBJ1-1, with 8 bases that match TRBD1. V shed 5 bases and J 0 bases; nucleotides not matched to a gene: 5. The CDR3 sequence is 15 residues long. Germline-derived CDR1 and CDR2 are SGHTA and FQGNSA.

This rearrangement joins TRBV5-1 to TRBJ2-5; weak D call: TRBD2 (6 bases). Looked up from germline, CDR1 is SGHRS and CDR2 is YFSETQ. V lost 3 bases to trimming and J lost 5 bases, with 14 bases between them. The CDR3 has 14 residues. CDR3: CASSSSVAEETQYF. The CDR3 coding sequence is TGCGCCAGCAGCTCGTCGGTAGCGGAGGAGACCCAGTACTTC.

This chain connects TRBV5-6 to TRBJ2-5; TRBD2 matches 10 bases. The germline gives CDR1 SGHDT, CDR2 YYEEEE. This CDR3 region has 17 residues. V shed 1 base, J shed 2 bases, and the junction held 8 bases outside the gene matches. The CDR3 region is CASSLSGRALGQETQYF. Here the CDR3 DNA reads TGTGCCAGCAGCTTGAGCGGGAGGGCCCTCGGGCAAGAGACCCAGTACTTC.